This T cell receptor beta chain was captured by sequencing in a study of blood T cell repertoires in COVID-19. Study-level information: Sites across the United States, Italy and Spain contributed samples from acute and convalescent COVID-19. The cDNA or gDNA used as material had been derived from T cells, B-cell-depleted T cells, or PBMCs.

As originally analysed: Using reference gene primer amplification, nucleated cell counts were estimated. Produced via immunoSEQ multiplex PCR; TCRdb's table is partial and in-frame only. V and J calls and clone size are given by that table; D and trimming were obtained from the DNA. The table lists about 130,000 clones, about 86% of them singletons. CDR1 MNHNS and CDR2 SASEGT come from the germline V gene. The CDR3 length is 15 residues. V dropped 2 bases and J dropped 4; count of bases not matched to a gene: 5. This TCR came from a woman aged 45 to 65 with acute or convalescent COVID-19. The rearrangement links TRBV6-1 to TRBJ2-3, with 8 bases that match TRBD2. Sequencing input: peripheral blood. The CDR3 DNA reads TGTGCCAGCAGTGAAAGTCGGGAGGGTTCAGATACGCAGTATTTT. Residues: CASSESREGSDTQYF.